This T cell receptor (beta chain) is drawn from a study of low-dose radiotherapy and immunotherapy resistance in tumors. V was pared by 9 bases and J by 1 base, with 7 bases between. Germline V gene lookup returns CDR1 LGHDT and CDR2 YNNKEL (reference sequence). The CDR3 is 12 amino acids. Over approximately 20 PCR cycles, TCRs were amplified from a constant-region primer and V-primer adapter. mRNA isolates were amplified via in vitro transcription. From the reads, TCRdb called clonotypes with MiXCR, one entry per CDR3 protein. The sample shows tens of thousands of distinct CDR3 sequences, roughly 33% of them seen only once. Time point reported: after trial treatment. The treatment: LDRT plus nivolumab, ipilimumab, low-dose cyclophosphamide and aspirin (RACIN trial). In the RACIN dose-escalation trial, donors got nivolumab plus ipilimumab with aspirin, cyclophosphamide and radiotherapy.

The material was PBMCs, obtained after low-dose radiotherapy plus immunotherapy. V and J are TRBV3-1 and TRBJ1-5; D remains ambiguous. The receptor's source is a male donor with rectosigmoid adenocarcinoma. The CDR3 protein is CASGESNQPQHF. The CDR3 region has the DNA TGTGCCAGTGGGGAAAGCAATCAGCCCCAGCATTTT.